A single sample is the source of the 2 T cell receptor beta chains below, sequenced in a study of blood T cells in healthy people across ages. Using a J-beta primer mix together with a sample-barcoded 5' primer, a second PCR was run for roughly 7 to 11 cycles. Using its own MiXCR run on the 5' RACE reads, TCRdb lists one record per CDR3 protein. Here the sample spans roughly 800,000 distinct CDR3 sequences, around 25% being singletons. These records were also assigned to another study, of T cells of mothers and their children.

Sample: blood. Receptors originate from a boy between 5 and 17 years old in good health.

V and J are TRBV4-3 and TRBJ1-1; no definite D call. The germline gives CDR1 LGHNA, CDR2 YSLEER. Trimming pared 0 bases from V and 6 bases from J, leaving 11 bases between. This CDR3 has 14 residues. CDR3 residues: CASSQDGLPSEAFF. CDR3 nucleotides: TGCGCCAGCAGCCAAGATGGCCTTCCTTCTGAAGCTTTCTTT.

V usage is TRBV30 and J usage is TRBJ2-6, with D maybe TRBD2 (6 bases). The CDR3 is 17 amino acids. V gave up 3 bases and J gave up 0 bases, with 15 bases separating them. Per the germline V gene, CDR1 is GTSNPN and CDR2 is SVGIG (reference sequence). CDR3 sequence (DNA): TGTGCCTGGAGGAGGCCCTGGGGGGACTCTGGGGCCAACGTCCTGACTTTC. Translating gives CAWRRPWGDSGANVLTF.